The text below deals with one T cell receptor (beta chain). The antigen it recognizes is unknown. No much larger clonotype is one base removed from it; base qualities were not supplied. This record belongs to a study of shared clonotypes between healthy human individuals (dated by TCRdb to 2018 to 2020). Background on the whole study: A couple of women and a few men aged 18 to 49 years were included in the cohort. For each donor, CD4 naive and CD4 memory were each run on three plates, CD8 naive on two plates, and CD8 memory on one plate. To estimate repertoire size and how much clonotypes are shared between individuals, the study performed deep sequencing of blood TCR repertoires from a few healthy adults. Libraries were prepared and TCR repertoires were sequenced by different laboratories using diverse techniques, in order to increase sequencing depth and limit assay-specific biases. Between about 0.85 and 9.5 billion PBMCs per donor were obtained by leukapheresis.

TCR CDR3 regions were amplified from genomic DNA by multiplex PCR using the deep immunoSEQ assay. Extracted genomic DNA from each cell subset was distributed evenly across all wells of several immunoSEQ 96-well plates, and each plate was treated as a replicate. Each replicate PCR for sorted subsets received approximately 200 ng genomic DNA, equal to tens of thousands of T cell genomes. Purified libraries were quantified with a Qubit 3.0 fluorometer, sized on a Bioanalyzer 2100, and re-quantified with the KAPA Library Quantification kit. Every immunoSEQ 96-well plate was sequenced on a dedicated single-read 150-cycle Illumina NextSeq 550 flow cell. The authors processed their data as follows. Because the immunoSEQ output included only junctional sequences and no quality scores, the filtering could not be the same as the filtering used for full-length reads. To assign V/J genes and CDR3, sequences were annotated using PyIR, a Python wrapper for IgBLAST v1.9, with IMGT germline references. Reads were removed for weak V/J assignments (E-value above 1e-6), missing CDR3, stop codons, out-of-frame junctions, or ambiguous translated residues. V3J clonotypes were defined as sequences sharing an identical inferred V gene, J gene, and CDR3 amino acid sequence. Percentage overlap between repertoires was calculated by dividing the number of shared unique clonotypes by the size of the smaller repertoire. Richness of each repertoire was evaluated using RTK rarefaction, the Chao1 estimator, and Recon v2.1 estimates of unobserved clonotypes. Generation probabilities for all TCRbeta clonotypes obtained by the gDNA method from several donors were computed using OLGA. Drawn from immuneACCESS, this table holds only the in-frame rearrangements with V and J called that TCRdb kept. Clones are partly lost; checked studies trace under half to an unresolved V gene and leave the rest unexplained. The V and J calls and clone size are taken from that table; D and trimming were inferred from the DNA. Within this sample are fewer than 1.6 million clones, with 98% of them counted one time only. Jointly, the top ten make up 0.36% of the sample.

The donors were healthy, HIV-negative adults who had no recently reported acute infections or vaccinations. Every donor was a Caucasian adult residing in Nashville, Tennessee, USA. CD4+ T cells were enriched through magnetic negative selection, after which naive cells were positively selected on CD45RA and the remaining negative fraction served as the memory subset. Blood was obtained by leukapheresis, after which PBMCs were separated by Ficoll-Histopaque density gradient centrifugation and cryopreserved in liquid nitrogen vapor phase. Analytical flow cytometry was used to check the purity and quantity of each magnetically sorted T cell population. Genomic DNA was isolated from each sorted fraction and quantified by UV absorbance on a Nanodrop 2000c. The full study reports these points: About 5% of naive CD4, 3.5% of naive CD8, around 2.3% of memory CD4, and about 0.4% of memory CD8 clonotypes were shared across several donors. Sampling was restricted to blood, and TCR repertoires in tissue are likely to differ from TCR repertoires in blood. Compared with non-shared clonotypes, clonotypes shared by all four sorted-subset donors had higher generation probabilities. Naive subsets generally had larger estimated clonotype richness than memory subsets did. Incomplete sequencing was indicated by rarefaction of sorted-subset datasets, despite the large sequencing depth. Based on pairwise subsampling, the degree of clonotype sharing among donors was expected to be affected by sequencing depth. The small number of donors limited the genetic and exposure-history diversity represented.

Sequencing input: naive CD4+ T cells sorted from blood. The cell subset or site label for this specimen denotes: CD45RA+ positively selected. The receptor was isolated from a man in his thirties or forties in good health.

The DNA is TGCGCCAGCAGCGCAGGACCCCAGGGCACTGAAGCTTTCTTT. Its coded protein is CASSAGPQGTEAFF. The V and J segments used are TRBV5-1 and TRBJ1-1; the D segment could be TRBD1, given 5 matching bases. CDR1 and CDR2, looked up from the germline V gene, are SGHRS and YFSETQ. Spanning cysteine to phenylalanine, the CDR3 consists of 14 amino acids. Only the CDR3 portion is preserved as DNA: 42 bases, with reading frame beginning at the first base. Deletion took 4 bases off V and 4 bases off J, with a span of 14 bases between the germline ends.